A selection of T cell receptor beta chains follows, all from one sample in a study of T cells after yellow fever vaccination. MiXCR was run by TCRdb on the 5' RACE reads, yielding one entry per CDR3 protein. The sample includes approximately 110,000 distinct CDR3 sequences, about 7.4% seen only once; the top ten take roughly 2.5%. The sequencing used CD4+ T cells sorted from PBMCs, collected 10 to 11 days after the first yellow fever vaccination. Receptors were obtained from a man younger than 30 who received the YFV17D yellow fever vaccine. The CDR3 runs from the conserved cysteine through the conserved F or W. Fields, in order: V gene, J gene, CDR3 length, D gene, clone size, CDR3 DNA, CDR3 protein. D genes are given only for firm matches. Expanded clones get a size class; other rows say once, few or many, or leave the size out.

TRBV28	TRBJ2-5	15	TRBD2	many	TGTGCCAGCAGTCTGGGACTAGCGACCGGCGAGACCCAGTACTTC	CASSLGLATGETQYF
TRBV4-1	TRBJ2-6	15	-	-	TGCGCCAGCAGACGAGAGGGGACTGGGGCCAACGTCCTGACTTTC	CASRREGTGANVLTF
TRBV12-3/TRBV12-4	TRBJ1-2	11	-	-	TGTGCCAGCACCCAGGAGGGCGGCTACACCTTC	CASTQEGGYTF
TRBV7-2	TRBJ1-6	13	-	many	TGTGCCAGCAGCTTGGGTCAAAATTCACCCCTCCACTTT	CASSLGQNSPLHF
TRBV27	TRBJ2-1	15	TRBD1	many	TGTGCCAGCAGTCGACAGGGGGGCTCCTACAATGAGCAGTTCTTC	CASSRQGGSYNEQFF
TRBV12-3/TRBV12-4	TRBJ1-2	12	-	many	TGTGCCAGCAGTTTATCGTGGGTTGGCTACACCTTC	CASSLSWVGYTF
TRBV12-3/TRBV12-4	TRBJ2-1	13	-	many	TGTGCCAGCAGTGTCTACAGGGACGGTGAGCAGTTCTTC	CASSVYRDGEQFF
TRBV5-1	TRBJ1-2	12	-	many	TGCGCCAGCAGCCAGGACAAGGTTGGCTACACCTTC	CASSQDKVGYTF
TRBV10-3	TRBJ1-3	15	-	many	TGTGCCATCAGACTCGGGGGGCGGTCTGGAAACACCATATATTTT	CAIRLGGRSGNTIYF
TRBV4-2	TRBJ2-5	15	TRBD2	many	TGTGCCAGCAGCCCCTCAGCGGGGGGGCTAGAGACCCAGTACTTC	CASSPSAGGLETQYF
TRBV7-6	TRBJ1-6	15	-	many	TGTGCCAGCAGCTTAGAAGCAGGGCCCAATTCACCCCTCCACTTT	CASSLEAGPNSPLHF
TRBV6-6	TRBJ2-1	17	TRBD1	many	TGTGCCAGCAGTCCCTCGAGGACAGGTAGCTCCTACAATGAGCAGTTCTTC	CASSPSRTGSSYNEQFF
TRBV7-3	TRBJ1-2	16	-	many	TGTGCCAGCAGCTTGGGGCCCCTCTCCGAAGGCTATGGCTACACCTTC	CASSLGPLSEGYGYTF
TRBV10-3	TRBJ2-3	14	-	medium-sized	TGTGCCATCACCAGCGGATCTAGCACAGATACGCAGTATTTT	CAITSGSSTDTQYF
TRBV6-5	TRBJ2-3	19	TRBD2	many	TGTGCCAGCAGTTACCCCGCCGGGGGGGCGGGGTCTAGCACAGATACGCAGTATTTT	CASSYPAGGAGSSTDTQYF
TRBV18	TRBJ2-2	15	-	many	TGTGCCAGCTCCGAGGTCAGGTCGAACACCGGGGAGCTGTTTTTT	CASSEVRSNTGELFF
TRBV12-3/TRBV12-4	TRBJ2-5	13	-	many	TGTGCCAGCAGTTGGGGGGCGGGGGAGACCCAGTACTTC	CASSWGAGETQYF
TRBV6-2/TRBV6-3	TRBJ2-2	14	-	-	TGTGCCAGCAGAATTGACTATTTCACCGGGGAGCTGTTTTTT	CASRIDYFTGELFF
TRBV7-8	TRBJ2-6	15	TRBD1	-	TGTGCCAGCAGCCGGGACAGCCCTGGGGCCAACGTCCTGACTTTC	CASSRDSPGANVLTF
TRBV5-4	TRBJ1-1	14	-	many	TGTGCCAGCAGCGACGGGACGCTGTACACTGAAGCTTTCTTT	CASSDGTLYTEAFF